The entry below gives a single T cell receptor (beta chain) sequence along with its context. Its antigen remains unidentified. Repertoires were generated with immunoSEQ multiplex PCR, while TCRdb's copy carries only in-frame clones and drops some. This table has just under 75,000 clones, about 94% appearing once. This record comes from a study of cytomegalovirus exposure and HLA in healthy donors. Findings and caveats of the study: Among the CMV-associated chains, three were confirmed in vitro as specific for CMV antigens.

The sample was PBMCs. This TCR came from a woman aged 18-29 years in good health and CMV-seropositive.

The CDR3 protein is CATTPQAGGPYEQYF. The CDR3 DNA reads as TGTGCCACCACCCCTCAGGCTGGGGGCCCCTACGAGCAGTACTTC. This chain joins TRBV28 and TRBJ2-7; D might be TRBD1 (6 bases). Germline CDR1 and CDR2: MDHEN and SYDVKM. The CDR3 totals 15 residues. V lost 10 bases and J 2 bases, leaving 21 bases between the germline ends. Full variable domain (outside the CDR3, taken from reference TRBV28 and TRBJ2-7): DVKVTQSSRYLVKRTGEKVFLECVQDMDHENMFWYRQDPGLGLRLIYFSYDVKMKEKGDIPEGYSVSREKKERFSLILESASTNQTSMYLCATTPQAGGPYEQYFGPGTRLTVT.